This T cell receptor beta chain was sequenced for a study of vaccination and CD4 T cells after COVID-19 (dated by TCRdb to the early 2020s). Broadly, across the study: Every convalescent patient had a positive nasal swab PCR test for SARS-CoV-2, with mild disease in 8 to 10 patients and severe disease in one. The convalescent cohort comprised six males and four females, including two Hispanic individuals, seven Caucasians, two Asians and one multiracial person. Two doses of either the Pfizer-BioNTech BNT162b2 vaccine (n=8) or the Moderna mRNA-1273 vaccine (n=2) were administered to participants. Post-COVID blood samples were collected from convalescent patients a median of approximately 100 days after diagnosis, with a range of roughly 35 to 170 days. Post-vaccine blood samples were taken a median of about 70 days after the second vaccine dose, with a range of about 13 to 241 days. For stimulating the cultures, overlapping spike peptide pools were used, derived from SARS-CoV-2 as well as from the common cold coronaviruses HCoV-NL63, HCoV-OC43 and HCoV-229E. Control cultures received a CEFX viral epitope pool as the positive control, an HIV-1 Nef peptide pool as the negative control, or no peptide. In approximately ten COVID-19 convalescent patients and a handful of infection-naive healthy vaccine recipients, the spike-specific CD4+ TCR repertoire before mRNA vaccination was compared with the repertoire after mRNA vaccination. Overall study results and their limits: In convalescent patients, nearly all vaccine-specific clones (304 of 307) were found to be mono-reactive for SARS-CoV-2 spike rather than cross-reactive with common cold coronaviruses. The number of convalescent patients in the study was relatively small, and the study did not examine early timepoints following natural infection. Among convalescent patients, a median roughly 84% of the SARS-CoV-2-reactive clones seen after vaccination appeared only after vaccination, which suggests priming specific to the vaccine. An increase in the median number of SARS-CoV-2-reactive clonotypes from 21 after infection to approximately 41 after vaccination was observed, but the change was not found to be significant.

Preparation of the library involved PCR. TCR sequencing of DNA from cultured CD4+ T cells used the Oncomine TCR Beta short-read assay at the Johns Hopkins FTIC core. The QIAamp micro DNA kit was used to extract genomic DNA from the cultured CD4+ T cells. Oncomine TCR Beta libraries made from cultured CD4+ T cells were pooled using unique dual indexes and sequenced on an Illumina iSeq 100. In the authors' own workflow: Non-productive sequences were filtered out, and CDR3s that did not start with C, did not end with F or W, or were shorter than 7 amino acids were discarded. The MANAFEST web application identified antigen-specific clonotypes by comparing peptide-stimulated wells against reference wells and other culture wells. To be called positive, a clone needed an FDR below 0.05, an odds ratio above 5, and a productive frequency above 0.1% in at least two of three replicate wells. Clonotypes that were significantly expanded in both SARS-CoV-2 spike wells and at least one common cold coronavirus spike condition were defined as cross-reactive. Levenshtein distances (stringdist) and unrooted phylogenetic trees (ape) in R version 3.6.1 were used to assess CDR3 homology. TCRdb trimmed public reads at Q25 via fastp, called clones via MiXCR and kept in-frame beta chains. Rows matching on CDR3 protein sequence are summarized as one entry with the most common DNA and genes. In this record, the V and J calls reflect TCRdb's handling and not the investigators' own analysis. The sample table records around 20,000 distinct CDR3 sequences; roughly 56% of these occur just once. Together, the top ten hold approximately 13% of the sample.

In this sample, this clonotype turned up once. No cognate antigen has been identified for it. The record has no base qualities; no much larger clone is one base away. One read alone is a weak basis. The treatment or condition label, as the study defines it: roughly 10-day PBMC culture with coronavirus spike peptide pools or control peptides (ViraFEST assay). To expand antigen-specific T cells with peptide pools and then pick out the expanded clonotypes through TCR sequencing, the study relied on the ViraFEST assay. The positive SARS-CoV-2 PCR tests of the convalescent patients were dated from March to December 2020, before the Alpha, Beta and Delta variants emerged in the United States. PBMCs were cultured at roughly 1.8 million per well in IMDM supplemented with 5% human AB serum and about 10 IU/ml IL-2, with roughly 10 ug/ml peptide pools added. Half of the culture medium was replaced with fresh IL-2-containing medium on days 3 and 7. After about nine days of culture, CD4+ T cells were isolated by negative selection with the EasySep CD4+ T cell isolation kit. Ficoll-Paque Plus gradient centrifugation was used to isolate PBMCs from whole blood, and the isolated PBMCs were then either used fresh or cryopreserved at -140C. In general, triplicate wells were set up for every culture condition.

The germline V end is reduced by 5 bases and the J end by 9 bases; junction bases left unmatched: 12. The germline V gene yields SGHAT for CDR1 and FQNNGV for CDR2. The CDR3 runs 16 amino acids, cysteine and phenylalanine included. Of all the DNA, just the CDR3 is kept, 48 bases in frame from base 1. The TCR originated in a human donor who had recovered from COVID-19. The V and J genes are TRBV11-2 and TRBJ2-1; TRBD2 aligns with 11 central bases. What was sequenced was CD4+ T cells from blood, cultured in vitro. The DNA sequence is TGTGCCAGCAGCCCACCGGGACTAGCGGATTCTGGTGAGCAGTTCTTC. Its coded protein is CASSPPGLADSGEQFF.